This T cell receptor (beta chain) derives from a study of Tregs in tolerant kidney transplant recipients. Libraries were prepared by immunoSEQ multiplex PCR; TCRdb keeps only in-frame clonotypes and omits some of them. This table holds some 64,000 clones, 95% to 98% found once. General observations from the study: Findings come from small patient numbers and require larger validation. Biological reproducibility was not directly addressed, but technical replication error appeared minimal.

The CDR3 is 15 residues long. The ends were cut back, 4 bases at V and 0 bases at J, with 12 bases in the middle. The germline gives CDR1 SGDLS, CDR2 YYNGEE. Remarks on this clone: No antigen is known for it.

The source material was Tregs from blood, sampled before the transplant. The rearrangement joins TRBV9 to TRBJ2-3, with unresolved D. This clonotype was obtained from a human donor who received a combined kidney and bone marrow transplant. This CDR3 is CASSRSIVSTDTQYF. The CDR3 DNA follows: TGTGCCAGCAGCCGTAGCATAGTAAGCACAGATACGCAGTATTTT.